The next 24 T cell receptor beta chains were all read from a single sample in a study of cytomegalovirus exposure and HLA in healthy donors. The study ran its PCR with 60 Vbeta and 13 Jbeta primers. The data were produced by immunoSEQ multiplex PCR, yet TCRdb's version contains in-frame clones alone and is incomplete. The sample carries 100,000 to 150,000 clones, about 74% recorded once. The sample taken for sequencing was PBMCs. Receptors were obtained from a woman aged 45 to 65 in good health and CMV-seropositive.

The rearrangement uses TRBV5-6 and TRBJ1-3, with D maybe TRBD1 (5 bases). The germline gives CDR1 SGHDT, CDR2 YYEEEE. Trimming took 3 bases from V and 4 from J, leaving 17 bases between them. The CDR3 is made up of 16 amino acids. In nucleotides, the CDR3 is TGTGCCAGCAGCTCCAGGGTTCTGGTATCCGGAAACACCATATATTTT. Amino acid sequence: CASSSRVLVSGNTIYF. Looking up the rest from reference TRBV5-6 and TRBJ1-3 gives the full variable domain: DAGVTQSPTHLIKTRGQQVTLRCSPKSGHDTVSWYQQALGQGPQFIFQYYEEEERQRGNFPDRFSGHQFPNYSSELNVNALLLGDSALYLCASSSRVLVSGNTIYFGEGSWLTVV.

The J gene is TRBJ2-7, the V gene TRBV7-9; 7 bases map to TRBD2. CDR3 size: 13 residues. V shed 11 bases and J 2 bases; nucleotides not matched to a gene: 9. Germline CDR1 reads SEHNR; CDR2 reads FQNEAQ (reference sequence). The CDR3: CAAGGTDTYEQYF. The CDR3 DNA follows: TGTGCCGCCGGGGGGACGGATACCTACGAGCAGTACTTC.

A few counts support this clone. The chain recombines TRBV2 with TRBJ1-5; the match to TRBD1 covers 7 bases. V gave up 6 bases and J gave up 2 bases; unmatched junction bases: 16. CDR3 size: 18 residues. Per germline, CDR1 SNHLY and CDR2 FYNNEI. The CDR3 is CASSNTRTGVLGNQPQHF. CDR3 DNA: TGTGCCAGCAGCAATACCAGGACAGGAGTCCTTGGCAATCAGCCCCAGCATTTT.

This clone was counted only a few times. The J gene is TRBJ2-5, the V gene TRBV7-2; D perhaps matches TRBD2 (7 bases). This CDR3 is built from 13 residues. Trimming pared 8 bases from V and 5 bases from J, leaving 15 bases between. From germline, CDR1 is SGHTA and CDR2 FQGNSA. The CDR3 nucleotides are TGTGCCAGCCAAAGGGGGGGGAGGGAGACCCAGTACTTC. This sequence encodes CASQRGGRETQYF.

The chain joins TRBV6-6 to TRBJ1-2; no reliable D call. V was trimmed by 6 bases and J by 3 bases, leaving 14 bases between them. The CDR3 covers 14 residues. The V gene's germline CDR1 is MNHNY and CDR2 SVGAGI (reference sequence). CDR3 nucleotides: TGTGCCAGCAGCCCTACCGGGAACTACTATGGCTACACCTTC. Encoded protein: CASSPTGNYYGYTF.

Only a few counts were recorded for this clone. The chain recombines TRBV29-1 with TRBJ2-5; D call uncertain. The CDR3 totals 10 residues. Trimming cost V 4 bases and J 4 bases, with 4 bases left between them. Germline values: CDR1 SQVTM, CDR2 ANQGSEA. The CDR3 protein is CSVGVETQYF. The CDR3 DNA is TGCAGCGTTGGAGTAGAGACCCAGTACTTC.

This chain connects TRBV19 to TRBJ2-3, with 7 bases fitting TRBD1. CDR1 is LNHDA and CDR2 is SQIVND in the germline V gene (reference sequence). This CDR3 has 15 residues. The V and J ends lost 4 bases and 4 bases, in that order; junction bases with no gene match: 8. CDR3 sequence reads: CASSNRDSFSDTQYF. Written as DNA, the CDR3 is TGTGCCAGTAGTAACAGGGACAGCTTCTCAGATACGCAGTATTTT.

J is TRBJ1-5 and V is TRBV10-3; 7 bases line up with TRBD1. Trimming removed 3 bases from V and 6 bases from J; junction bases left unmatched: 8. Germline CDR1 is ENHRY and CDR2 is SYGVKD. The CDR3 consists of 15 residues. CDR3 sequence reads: CAISDFPGGGQPQHF. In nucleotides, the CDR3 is TGTGCCATCAGTGATTTCCCAGGGGGAGGTCAGCCCCAGCATTTT.

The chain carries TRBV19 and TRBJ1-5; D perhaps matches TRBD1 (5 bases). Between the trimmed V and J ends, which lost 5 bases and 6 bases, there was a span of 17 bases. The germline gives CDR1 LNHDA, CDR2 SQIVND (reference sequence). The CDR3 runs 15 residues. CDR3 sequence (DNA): TGTGCCAGTAGTTTACCGCGGGGGAGGGGTCAGCCCCAGCATTTT. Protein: CASSLPRGRGQPQHF.

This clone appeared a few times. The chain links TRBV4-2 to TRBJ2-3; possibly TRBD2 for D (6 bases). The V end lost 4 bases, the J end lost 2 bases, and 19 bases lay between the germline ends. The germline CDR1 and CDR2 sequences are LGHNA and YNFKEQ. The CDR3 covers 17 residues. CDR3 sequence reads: CASSPLEGVSFTDTQYF. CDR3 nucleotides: TGTGCCAGCAGCCCCCTGGAGGGTGTTTCTTTCACAGATACGCAGTATTTT.

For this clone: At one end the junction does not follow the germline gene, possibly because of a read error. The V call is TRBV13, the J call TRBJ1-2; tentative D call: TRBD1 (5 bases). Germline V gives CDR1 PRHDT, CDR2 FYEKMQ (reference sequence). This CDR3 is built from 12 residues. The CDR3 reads CASSLGRGGEVF. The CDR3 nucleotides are TGTGCCAGCAGCTTAGGCCGGGGAGGGGAGGTCTTC.

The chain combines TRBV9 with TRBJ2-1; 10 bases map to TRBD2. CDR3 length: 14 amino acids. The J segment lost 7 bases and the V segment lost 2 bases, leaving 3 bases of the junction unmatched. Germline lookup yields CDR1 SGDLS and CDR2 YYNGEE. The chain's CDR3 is CASSVSGGNNEQFF. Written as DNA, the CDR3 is TGTGCCAGCAGCGTTAGCGGGGGGAATAATGAGCAGTTCTTC.

CDR3 sequence: CASSLDTGGGQPQHF. The CDR3 DNA follows: TGTGCCAGCAGCTTGGACACAGGCGGTGGCCAGCCCCAGCATTTT. V gene TRBV5-8 combines with J gene TRBJ1-5, with D perhaps TRBD1 (5 bases). The CDR3 spans 15 residues. The V gene lost 0 bases and the J gene lost 7 bases, with 14 bases spanning the gap. Germline lookup yields CDR1 SGHTS and CDR2 YDEGEE.

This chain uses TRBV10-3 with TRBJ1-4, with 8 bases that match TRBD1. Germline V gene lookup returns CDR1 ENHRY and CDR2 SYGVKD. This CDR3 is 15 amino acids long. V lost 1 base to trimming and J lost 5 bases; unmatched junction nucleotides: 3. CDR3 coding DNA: TGTGCCATCAGTGAGTTTGGACAGGGAAATGAAAAACTGTTTTTT. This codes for CAISEFGQGNEKLFF.

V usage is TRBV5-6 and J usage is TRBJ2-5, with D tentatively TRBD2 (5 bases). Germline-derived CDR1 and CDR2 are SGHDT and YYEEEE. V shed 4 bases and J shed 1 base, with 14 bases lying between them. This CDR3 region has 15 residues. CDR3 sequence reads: CASSPGGRGQETQYF. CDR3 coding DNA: TGTGCCAGCAGCCCGGGCGGCCGGGGCCAAGAGACCCAGTACTTC.

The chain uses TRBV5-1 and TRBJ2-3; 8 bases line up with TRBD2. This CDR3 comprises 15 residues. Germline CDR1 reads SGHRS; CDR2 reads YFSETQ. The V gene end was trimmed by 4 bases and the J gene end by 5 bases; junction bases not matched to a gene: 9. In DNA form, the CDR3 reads TGCGCCAGCAGCGCCGGGGGGGCGGTGGAAGATACGCAGTATTTT. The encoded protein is CASSAGGAVEDTQYF.

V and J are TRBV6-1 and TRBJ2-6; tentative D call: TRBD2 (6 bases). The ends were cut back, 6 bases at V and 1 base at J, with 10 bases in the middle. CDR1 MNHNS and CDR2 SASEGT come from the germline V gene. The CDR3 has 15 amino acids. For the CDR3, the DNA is TGTGCCAGCAGCCCCGGGACTTCTGGGGCCAACGTCCTGACTTTC. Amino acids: CASSPGTSGANVLTF.

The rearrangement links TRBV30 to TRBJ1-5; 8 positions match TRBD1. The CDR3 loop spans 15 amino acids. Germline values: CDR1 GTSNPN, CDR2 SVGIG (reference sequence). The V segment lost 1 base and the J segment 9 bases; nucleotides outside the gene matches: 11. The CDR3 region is CAWSADRGFYLPQHF. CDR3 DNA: TGTGCCTGGAGTGCCGACAGGGGATTTTATTTGCCCCAGCATTTT.

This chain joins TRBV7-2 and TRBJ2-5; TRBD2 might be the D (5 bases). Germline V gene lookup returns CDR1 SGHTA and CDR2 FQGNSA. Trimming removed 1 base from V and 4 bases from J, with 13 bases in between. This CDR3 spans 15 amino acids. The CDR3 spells CASSLGERVRETQYF. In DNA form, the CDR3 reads TGTGCCAGCAGCTTAGGGGAGAGGGTACGAGAGACCCAGTACTTC.

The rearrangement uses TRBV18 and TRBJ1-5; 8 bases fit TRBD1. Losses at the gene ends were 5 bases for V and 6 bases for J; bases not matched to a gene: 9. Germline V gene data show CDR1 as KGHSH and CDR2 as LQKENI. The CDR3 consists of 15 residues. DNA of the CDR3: TGTGCCAGCTCAACCACCGCAGGGGGCTTTCAGCCCCAGCATTTT. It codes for CASSTTAGGFQPQHF.

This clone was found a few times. CDR3 nucleotide sequence: TGTGCCAGCAGCGTAGAGGACAGGGGGCGAGAGGCCGGGGAGCTGTTTTTT. It is translated as CASSVEDRGREAGELFF. J is TRBJ2-2 and V is TRBV9; 11 bases line up with TRBD1. With 0 bases clipped from V and 6 bases from J, the junction kept 7 bases outside the gene matches. Germline V gene data show CDR1 as SGDLS and CDR2 as YYNGEE. The CDR3 runs to 17 residues.

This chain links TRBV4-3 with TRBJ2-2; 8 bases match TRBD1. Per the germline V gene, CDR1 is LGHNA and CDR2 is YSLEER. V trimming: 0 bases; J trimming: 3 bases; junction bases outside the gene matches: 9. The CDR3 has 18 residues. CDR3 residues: CASSQEPLYRGDTGELFF. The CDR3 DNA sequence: TGCGCCAGCAGCCAAGAACCCCTTTACAGGGGGGACACCGGGGAGCTGTTTTTT.

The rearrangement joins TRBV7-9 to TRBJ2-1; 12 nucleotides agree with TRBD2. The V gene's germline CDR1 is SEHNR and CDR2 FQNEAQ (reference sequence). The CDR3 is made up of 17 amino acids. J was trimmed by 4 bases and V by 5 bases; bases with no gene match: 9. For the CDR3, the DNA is TGTGCCAGCAGCCCCTCCCCTAGCGGGGGGGCTTACAATGAGCAGTTCTTC. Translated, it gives CASSPSPSGGAYNEQFF.

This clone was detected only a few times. DNA of the CDR3: TGCAGCACACACCAGACAGACCGTCCGACCTTC. Its translation: CSTHQTDRPTF. V usage is TRBV29-1 and J usage is TRBJ1-2; tentatively, D is TRBD1 (5 bases). V lost 8 bases and J lost 14, with 21 bases in between. CDR1 is SQVTM and CDR2 is ANQGSEA in the germline V gene. This CDR3 contains 11 residues.